These 26 T cell receptor beta chains were sequenced from one sample in a study of monozygotic twins with inflammatory bowel disease. TCRdb derives one entry per CDR3 protein from the 5' RACE reads, leaving out DNA. The repertoire table contains 400,000 or so distinct CDR3 sequences. The specimen was blood. The receptors here all came from a human donor with ulcerative colitis or Crohn's disease, or a healthy co-twin of an affected twin (not recorded which).

This chain connects TRBV5-1 to TRBJ2-7; lacking DNA, the TRBD1 call made by TCRdb goes unchecked. The length of the CDR3 is 13 residues. Per germline, CDR1 SGHRS and CDR2 YFSETQ. CDR3 sequence reads: CASTRDRAYEQYF.

CDR3 protein: CSARPAYNEQFF. J is TRBJ2-1 and V is TRBV20-1; TCRdb's D call of TRBD2 is untestable without DNA. CDR3 size: 12 residues. The germline CDR1 and CDR2 sequences are DFQATT and SNEGSKA (reference sequence).

This sequence joins TRBV7-7 and TRBJ2-3; absent DNA, TCRdb's TRBD1 call cannot be checked. This CDR3 spans 14 amino acids. Germline CDR1 SSHAT, CDR2 FNYEAQ (reference sequence). This chain's CDR3 is CASSLGQGSDTQYF.

The chain carries TRBV4-3 and TRBJ1-2; TCRdb calls TRBD1, which cannot be checked without DNA. There are 12 residues in the CDR3. Germline-derived CDR1 and CDR2 are LGHNA and YSLEER. The CDR3 loop reads CASSQGGVSYTF.

CDR3 amino acids: CASSPSRSGGYNEQFF. The V gene is TRBV18, the J gene TRBJ2-1; TCRdb's D gene call, TRBD2, goes unchecked for lack of DNA. CDR3 length: 16 amino acids. Looked up from germline, CDR1 is KGHSH and CDR2 is LQKENI.

The chain has TRBV10-3 and TRBJ1-5. This CDR3 is built from 17 residues. The V gene's germline CDR1 is ENHRY and CDR2 SYGVKD. The CDR3 region is CAISADLRHGIDQPQHF.

The chain joins TRBV3-1 to TRBJ1-2. Germline V gene lookup returns CDR1 LGHDT and CDR2 YNNKEL (reference sequence). The CDR3 is 14 residues long. The CDR3 loop is CASSQGGLDYGYTF.

This chain connects TRBV9 to TRBJ2-1. The CDR3 has 15 residues. Per germline, CDR1 SGDLS and CDR2 YYNGEE. This CDR3 reads CASSALGADYNEQFF.

The chain is built from TRBV6-1 and TRBJ2-7; TCRdb returns TRBD1, unconfirmable since there is no DNA. Germline V gene data show CDR1 as MNHNS and CDR2 as SASEGT. The CDR3 runs 14 residues. The CDR3 loop reads CASSRQKVSYEQYF.

This chain connects TRBV7-2 to TRBJ1-1; TCRdb proposes TRBD1, but this gene call is untestable without DNA. The CDR3 has 15 residues. Germline CDR1 is SGHTA and CDR2 is FQGNSA. The CDR3 sequence is CASSLIGQDGTEAFF.

V is TRBV20-1 and J is TRBJ1-1; TCRdb's assignment of TRBD1 cannot be checked, as there is no DNA. CDR1 and CDR2 from the germline V gene are DFQATT and SNEGSKA (reference sequence). The CDR3 runs 13 residues. CDR3 residues: CSARAQGAPEAFF.

This sequence joins TRBV5-6 and TRBJ2-1; TCRdb calls TRBD1, which cannot be checked without DNA. The CDR3 is made up of 18 amino acids. Per germline, CDR1 SGHDT and CDR2 YYEEEE. This chain's CDR3 is CASSLAGSRGPIYNEQFF.

The chain employs TRBV19 and TRBJ1-1; TCRdb picks TRBD1, but there is no DNA to check that call. Germline V gives CDR1 LNHDA, CDR2 SQIVND (reference sequence). There are 14 residues in the CDR3. The CDR3 sequence is CASSKGQVNTEAFF.

This chain uses TRBV18 with TRBJ2-3. The V gene's germline CDR1 is KGHSH and CDR2 LQKENI. This CDR3 has 14 residues. The CDR3: CASSSQPSADTQYF.

V and J are TRBV4-3 and TRBJ2-7; there is no DNA to check the TCRdb D call of TRBD2. Germline V lookup: CDR1 LGHNA, CDR2 YSLEER. This CDR3 is built from 17 residues. CDR3 in amino acids: CASSQDRQLAGVGEQYF.

The chain carries TRBV4-1 and TRBJ1-2; TCRdb designates TRBD1, a call that cannot be tested without DNA. Germline V lookup: CDR1 MGHRA, CDR2 YSYEKL. This CDR3 contains 14 residues. CDR3 region: CASSQEAGDYGYTF.

CDR3 region: CASSRKTGTEAFF. The V gene is TRBV7-3, the J gene TRBJ1-1. This CDR3 comprises 13 residues. Germline lookup yields CDR1 SGHTA and CDR2 FQGTGA.

This chain links TRBV29-1 with TRBJ2-7; TCRdb's assignment of TRBD1 cannot be checked, as there is no DNA. The germline V gene has CDR1 SQVTM and CDR2 ANQGSEA. CDR3 length: 15 amino acids. CDR3 in amino acids: CSVGLRDRSVYEQYF.

The chain is built from TRBV28 and TRBJ2-1; the TCRdb call, TRBD2, lacks DNA for checking. CDR3 size: 16 residues. Germline V gene data show CDR1 as MDHEN and CDR2 as SYDVKM. The CDR3 region is CASRPFSGSSYNEQFF.

The chain links TRBV2 to TRBJ2-7; TCRdb outputs TRBD1, but without DNA this stays unchecked. Germline CDR1 is SNHLY and CDR2 is FYNNEI. This CDR3 region has 19 residues. CDR3 residues: CASSVGRDRVAVSSYEQYF.

The chain combines TRBV20-1 with TRBJ2-1; TCRdb reports TRBD1, a call that lacks DNA to check it against. The CDR3 length is 14 residues. Germline V CDR1 and CDR2: DFQATT, SNEGSKA (reference sequence). The CDR3: CSARRQGTYNEQFF.

This chain links TRBV10-3 with TRBJ2-5; TCRdb selects TRBD1, and the lack of DNA leaves this call unchecked. Per the germline V gene, CDR1 is ENHRY and CDR2 is SYGVKD. The CDR3 covers 14 residues. Here the CDR3 reads CALNPDRLGETQYF.

This sequence joins TRBV7-2 and TRBJ2-1; TCRdb selects TRBD2, and the lack of DNA leaves this call unchecked. This CDR3 contains 15 residues. CDR1 is SGHTA, CDR2 FQGNSA, per germline. The CDR3 protein is CASSLEGGGANEQFF.

The V call is TRBV5-4, the J call TRBJ2-7. The CDR3 loop spans 14 amino acids. The germline CDR1 and CDR2 sequences are SGHNT and YYREEE (reference sequence). The CDR3 is CASSYGTWGYEQYF. The full variable domain, rest sourced from reference TRBV5-4 and TRBJ2-7, is ETGVTQSPTHLIKTRGQQVTLRCSSQSGHNTVSWYQQALGQGPQFIFQYYREEENGRGNFPPRFSGLQFPNYSSELNVNALELDDSALYLCASSYGTWGYEQYFGPGTRLTVT.

V usage is TRBV6-1 and J usage is TRBJ2-7; lacking DNA, the TRBD1 call made by TCRdb goes unchecked. This CDR3 region has 14 residues. Germline CDR1 MNHNS, CDR2 SASEGT. The CDR3 sequence: CASSTTGKSYEQYF.

The genes are TRBV5-1 and TRBJ1-5; the TCRdb D gene call, TRBD1, has no DNA to confirm it. The CDR3 has 13 amino acids. Per germline, CDR1 SGHRS and CDR2 YFSETQ. The CDR3 spells CASRDSQNQPQHF.